The clone carrying this T cell receptor (beta chain) was seen just once. Its antigen is undetermined. A junction boundary mismatches the germline segment, possibly from a read error. This library used roughly 370 ng RNA and molecular barcoded adaptors spanning alpha/delta and beta/gamma chains. TCRdb used MiXCR to reprocess the reads, holding one entry per CDR3 protein. The sample gives roughly 35,000 distinct CDR3 sequences, roughly an eighth of which show up once; 35% to 45% is in the top ten. This sample was included in a study of read filtering for tumor transcriptome and immune sequencing. Study-wide context: DNase treatment preceded whole-transcriptome library preparation. Per sample, TCR-region reads ranged about 4.05 to 11 million by IR-seq, roughly 80 to 1,300 by RNA-seq. Whole-study results and caveats: In IR-seq, single-read clonotypes were roughly 82% of clonotypes but about 3.5% of reads.

This CDR3 spans 14 amino acids. The germline gives CDR1 SGHRS, CDR2 YFSETQ. The specimen sequenced was a population of CD138-negative cells sorted from bone marrow. The V call is TRBV5-1, the J call TRBJ2-1; D is possibly TRBD2 (6 bases). This TCR was sampled from a donor at least 40 years old with multiple myeloma. The CDR3 sequence is CASSLDLANKERFF. The CDR3 DNA reads TGCGCCAGCAGCTTGGACCTAGCGAACAAGGAGCGGTTCTTC.